This T cell receptor beta chain was profiled in a study of early T cells in non-severe SARS-CoV-2 infection. As for the study in general: Bulk RNA isolated from unsorted whole blood underwent sequencing; chains were not paired.

From the 5' RACE reads, TCRdb called clonotypes with MiXCR, one entry per CDR3 protein. This sample has over 25,000 distinct CDR3 sequences, with 5% to 6.5% found just once. This clonotype has a count of ten or more. V gave up 2 bases and J gave up 2 bases; unmatched junction bases: 10. Germline values: CDR1 LGHNA, CDR2 YNFKEQ. CDR3 length: 18 residues. The genes are TRBV4-2 and TRBJ2-3; TRBD2 aligns across 10 bases. The sequenced sample consisted of whole blood. The TCR sequence derives from an adult who was a healthcare worker with PCR-confirmed SARS-CoV-2 infection or an uninfected control (not recorded which). The CDR3, as DNA: TGTGCCAGCAGCCAAACTGGTTCTAGCGGGGGAGACACAGATACGCAGTATTTT. Translation gives CASSQTGSSGGDTDTQYF.